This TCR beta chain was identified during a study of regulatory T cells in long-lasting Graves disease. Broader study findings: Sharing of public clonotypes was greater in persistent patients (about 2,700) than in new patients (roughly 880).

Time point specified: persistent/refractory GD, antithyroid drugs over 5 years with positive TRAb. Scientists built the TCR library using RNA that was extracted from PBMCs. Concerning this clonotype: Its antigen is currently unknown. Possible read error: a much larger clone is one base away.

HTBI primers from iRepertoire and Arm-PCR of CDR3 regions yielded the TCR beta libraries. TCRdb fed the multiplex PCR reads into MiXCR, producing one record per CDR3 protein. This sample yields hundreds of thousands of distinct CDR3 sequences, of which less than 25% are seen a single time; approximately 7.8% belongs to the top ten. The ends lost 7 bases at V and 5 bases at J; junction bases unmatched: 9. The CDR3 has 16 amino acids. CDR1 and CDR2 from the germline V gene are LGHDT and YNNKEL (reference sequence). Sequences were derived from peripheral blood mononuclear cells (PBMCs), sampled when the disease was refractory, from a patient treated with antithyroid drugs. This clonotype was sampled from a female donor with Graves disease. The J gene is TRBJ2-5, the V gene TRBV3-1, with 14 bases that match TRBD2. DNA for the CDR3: TGTGCCAGCAACCAGACTAGCGGGAGGGCTTCGGAGACCCAGTACTTC. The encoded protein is CASNQTSGRASETQYF.